This TCR beta chain was profiled in a study of kidney transplant recipient with SARS-CoV-2 infection (dated by TCRdb to the early 2020s). CDR1 and CDR2 are read off the germline V gene as MNHEY and SVGAGI. Trimming removed 2 bases from V and 8 bases from J; the gene matches leave 11 bases unexplained. The CDR3, from cysteine to phenylalanine, totals 16 residues. CDR3 DNA is the only sequence kept; it has 48 bases, read in frame from the first base. The sequencing machine was an Illumina MiSeq. Profiling of the peripheral T cell repertoire targeted human TCRbeta genes. In the paper's pipeline: To account for variability over time, differences in clonotype abundance were tested using beta-binomial modelling. Expanded clonotypes were checked against the ImmuneCODE reference database of SARS-CoV-2-associated TCRs and mapped to regions of the viral genome. Additional repertoire analyses examined TRBV gene usage, CDR3 length, CDR3 amino acid overlap between time points, distributions of clonotype abundance, and Jaccard similarity. TCRdb handled the public reads itself, with Q25 trimming in fastp and clone calling in MiXCR, and kept productive beta chains. Each entry merges the rows of one CDR3 protein and shows their most common DNA and genes. These V and J calls rely on TCRdb rather than the paper's analysis. Recorded for this sample are about 250,000 distinct CDR3 sequences; less than 35% of them occurred a single time. The ten largest clones take up under 9.5% of the sample.

This sample's time point label indicates: pre-pandemic baseline sample and day 111 after first positive SARS-CoV-2 test. This clonotype was picked up many times. Its antigen remains unidentified. No much larger clonotype is one base removed from it; base qualities were not supplied. The sample consisted of a blood sample, taken at baseline and on approximately day 120 from a kidney transplant recipient. This sequence was found in a male patient aged 30 to 39 who had COVID-19 and was a kidney transplant recipient. After a transplant, some T cells may be of graft donor origin. This chain joins TRBV6-5 to TRBJ1-4; 7 junctional bases match TRBD1. The DNA sequence follows: TGTGCCAGCAGTTACGGGACAGACCCTAATCCGGAAAAACTGTTTTTT. Translated, it reads CASSYGTDPNPEKLFF.